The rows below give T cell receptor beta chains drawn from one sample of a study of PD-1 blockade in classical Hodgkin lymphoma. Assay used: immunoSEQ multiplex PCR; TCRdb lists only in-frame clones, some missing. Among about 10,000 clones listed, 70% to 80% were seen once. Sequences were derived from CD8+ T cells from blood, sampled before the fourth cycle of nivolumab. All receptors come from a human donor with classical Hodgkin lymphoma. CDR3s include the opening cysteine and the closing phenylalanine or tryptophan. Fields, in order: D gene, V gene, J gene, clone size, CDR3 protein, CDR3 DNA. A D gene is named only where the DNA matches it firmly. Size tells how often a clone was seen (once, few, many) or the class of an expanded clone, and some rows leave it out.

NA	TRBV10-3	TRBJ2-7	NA	CAISDRAVSYEQYF	TGTGCCATCAGTGACAGGGCGGTCTCCTACGAGCAGTACTTC
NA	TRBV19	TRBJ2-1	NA	CASSIGSPVDEQFF	TGTGCCAGTAGTATAGGATCGCCAGTCGATGAGCAGTTCTTC
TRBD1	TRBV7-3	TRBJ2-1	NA	CASSLTLSSDRGSNEQFF	TGTGCCAGCAGCTTAACGTTATCTTCGGACAGGGGAAGCAATGAGCAGTTCTTC
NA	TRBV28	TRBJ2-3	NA	CASSLRTGREGDTQYF	TGTGCCAGCAGTTTAAGGACAGGGCGGGAGGGAGATACGCAGTATTTT
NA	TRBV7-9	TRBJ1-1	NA	CASSHNREGDTEAFF	TGTGCCAGCAGCCATAACAGGGAAGGGGACACTGAAGCTTTCTTT
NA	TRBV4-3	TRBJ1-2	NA	CASSQENGYGYTF	TGCGCCAGCAGCCAAGAGAACGGGTATGGCTACACCTTC
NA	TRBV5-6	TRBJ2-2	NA	CASSFKRTNTGELFF	TGTGCCAGCAGCTTTAAACGTACGAACACCGGGGAGCTGTTTTTT
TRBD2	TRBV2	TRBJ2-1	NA	CASSVKRGSNNEQFF	TGTGCCAGCAGTGTCAAGCGGGGGAGCAACAATGAGCAGTTCTTC
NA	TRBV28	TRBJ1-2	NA	CASSFPLGTNYGYTF	TGTGCCAGCAGTTTCCCCCTGGGGACTAACTATGGCTACACCTTC
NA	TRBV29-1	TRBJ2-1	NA	CSVVMENNEQFF	TGCAGCGTTGTAATGGAAAACAATGAGCAGTTCTTC
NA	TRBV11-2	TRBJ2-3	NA	CASSSRGEGLPTDTQYF	TGTGCCAGCAGCTCGAGGGGGGAGGGTCTACCCACAGATACGCAGTATTTT
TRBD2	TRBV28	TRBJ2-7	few	CASSLWTSGSYEQYF	TGTGCCAGCAGTTTATGGACTAGCGGGAGTTACGAGCAGTACTTC
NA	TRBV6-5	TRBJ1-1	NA	CASSVEENTEAFF	TGTGCCAGCAGCGTCGAAGAGAACACTGAAGCTTTCTTT
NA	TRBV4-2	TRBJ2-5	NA	CASSQEGALGETQYF	TGTGCCAGCAGCCAAGAAGGGGCCCTCGGGGAGACCCAGTACTTC
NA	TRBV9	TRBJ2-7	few	CASSVGGDAYEQYF	TGTGCCAGCAGCGTAGGGGGGGACGCCTACGAGCAGTACTTC
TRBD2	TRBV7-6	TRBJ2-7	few	CASSPGGIEQYF	TGTGCCAGCAGCCCCGGGGGGATCGAGCAGTACTTC
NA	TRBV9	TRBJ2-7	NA	CASSATGTRVHEQYF	TGTGCCAGCAGCGCCACCGGGACGAGAGTCCACGAGCAGTACTTC
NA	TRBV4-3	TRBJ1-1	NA	CASSLTGSGSEAFF	TGCGCCAGCAGCCTTACCGGGTCCGGGAGTGAAGCTTTCTTT
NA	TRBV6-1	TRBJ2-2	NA	CALPGLTGELFF	TGTGCCCTACCAGGGCTGACCGGGGAGCTGTTTTTT
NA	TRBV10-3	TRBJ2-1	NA	CAIGSSEPYNEQFF	TGTGCCATCGGATCTAGCGAACCATACAATGAGCAGTTCTTC
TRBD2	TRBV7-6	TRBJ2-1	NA	CASSYGTSGRAYNEQFF	TGTGCCAGCAGCTATGGGACTAGCGGGAGAGCCTACAATGAGCAGTTCTTC
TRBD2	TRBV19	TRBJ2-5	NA	CASSLSLAGAGETQYF	TGTGCCAGTAGTCTCTCACTAGCGGGAGCAGGAGAGACCCAGTACTTC
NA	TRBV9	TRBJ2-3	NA	CASSYQGRTDTQYF	TGTGCCAGCAGCTATCAGGGTCGCACAGATACGCAGTATTTT
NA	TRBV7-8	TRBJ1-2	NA	CASSLETAPGLGGYTF	TGTGCCAGCAGCTTAGAGACGGCTCCAGGGTTGGGTGGCTACACCTTC
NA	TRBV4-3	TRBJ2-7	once	CASSQVLAGAYEQYF	TGCGCCAGCAGCCAAGTGTTAGCAGGGGCCTACGAGCAGTACTTC
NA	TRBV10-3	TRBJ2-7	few	CAISEGYEQYF	TGTGCCATCAGTGAAGGGTACGAGCAGTACTTC
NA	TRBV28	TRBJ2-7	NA	CASRVPGAAYEQYF	TGTGCCAGTCGAGTTCCGGGGGCGGCCTACGAGCAGTACTTC
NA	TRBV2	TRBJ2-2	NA	CASSRSVVSSLNTGELFF	TGTGCCAGCAGCCGGAGCGTCGTGAGCTCCTTGAACACCGGGGAGCTGTTTTTT
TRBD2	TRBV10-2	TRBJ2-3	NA	CASSELSGGTDTQYF	TGCGCCAGCAGTGAGCTTAGCGGGGGGACAGATACGCAGTATTTT
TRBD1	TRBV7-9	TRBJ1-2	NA	CASSSGGGRGRDRGGYTF	TGTGCCAGCAGCTCAGGCGGGGGCAGGGGGCGCGACCGAGGAGGCTACACCTTC